This T cell receptor (beta chain) appears in the sequencing data of a study of T cells after yellow fever vaccination. Study details: Those fractions that held only low numbers of cells were prepared using the SMART-Seq v4 Ultra Low Input RNA kit.

V lost 1 base, J lost 4 bases, and 7 bases stayed unmatched. This CDR3 is 15 amino acids long. Germline lookup yields CDR1 SGHRS and CDR2 YFSETQ. The authors made TCR cDNA by 5'RACE template switching, adding a universal primer site and UMIs. TCRdb independently ran MiXCR on the 5' RACE reads; one entry per CDR3 protein. The data contain 300,000 to 350,000 distinct CDR3 sequences, about 10% of them seen just once; the ten biggest clones take up about 3%. The sequencing used CD4+ T cells sorted from PBMCs, collected 45 days after the yellow fever booster vaccination. The V call is TRBV5-1, the J call TRBJ1-1; 7 nucleotides align to TRBD1. The sequence derives from a young man who received the YFV17D yellow fever vaccine. The CDR3 DNA sequence: TGCGCCAGCAGCTTGATAGGGGGCGGGGGCACTGAAGCTTTCTTT. It yields the protein CASSLIGGGGTEAFF.